The TCR beta chain described here comes from a study of long-term antiretroviral therapy in people with HIV. Cryopreserved PBMC, at about 0.85-10 million per sample, were present before DNA extraction. After removal of 5 bases from V and 0 bases from J, the junction contained 10 bases not matched to a gene. CDR3 length: 19 amino acids. Germline V lookup: CDR1 SEHNR, CDR2 FQNEAQ (reference sequence). The libraries were made with immunoSEQ v3.0 at survey level. The protocol was immunoSEQ multiplex PCR, while the TCRdb copy is restricted to in-frame clones and leaves out a portion. Of some 40,000 clones in the sample, approximately 87% were seen once.

The sample was unsorted PBMCs, taken 1.2 years after starting antiretroviral therapy. V usage is TRBV7-9 and J usage is TRBJ2-3; 14 bases line up with TRBD2. The sequence derives from a woman in her fifties or sixties with HIV. CDR3 DNA sequence: TGTGCCAGCAGCCGTTCGACTAGCGGGGGGGCTGGTAGCACAGATACGCAGTATTTT. Translation: CASSRSTSGGAGSTDTQYF.